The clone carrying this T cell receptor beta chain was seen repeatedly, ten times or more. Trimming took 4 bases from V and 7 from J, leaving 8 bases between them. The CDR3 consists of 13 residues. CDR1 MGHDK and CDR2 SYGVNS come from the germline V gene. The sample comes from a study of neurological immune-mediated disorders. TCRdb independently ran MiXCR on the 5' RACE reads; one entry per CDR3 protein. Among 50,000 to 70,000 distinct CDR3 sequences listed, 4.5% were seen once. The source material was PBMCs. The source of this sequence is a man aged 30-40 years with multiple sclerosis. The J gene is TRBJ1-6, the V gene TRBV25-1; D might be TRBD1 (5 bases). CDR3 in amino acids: CASSGGWNSPLHF. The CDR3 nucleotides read TGTGCCAGCAGTGGGGGGTGGAATTCACCCCTCCACTTT.